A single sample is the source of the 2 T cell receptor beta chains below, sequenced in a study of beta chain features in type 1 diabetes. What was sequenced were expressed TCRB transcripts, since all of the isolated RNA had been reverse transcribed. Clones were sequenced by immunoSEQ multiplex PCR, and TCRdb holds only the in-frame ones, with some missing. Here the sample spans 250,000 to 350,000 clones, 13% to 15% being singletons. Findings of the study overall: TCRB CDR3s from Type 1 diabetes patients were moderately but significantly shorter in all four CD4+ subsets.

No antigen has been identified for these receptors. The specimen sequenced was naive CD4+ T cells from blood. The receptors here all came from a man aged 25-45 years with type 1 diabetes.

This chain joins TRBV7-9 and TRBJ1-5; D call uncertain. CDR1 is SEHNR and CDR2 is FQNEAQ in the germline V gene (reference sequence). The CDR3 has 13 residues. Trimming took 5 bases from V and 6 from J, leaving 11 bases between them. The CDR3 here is CASSGEGGQPQHF. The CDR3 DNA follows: TGTGCCAGCAGCGGGGAGGGAGGTCAGCCCCAGCATTTT.

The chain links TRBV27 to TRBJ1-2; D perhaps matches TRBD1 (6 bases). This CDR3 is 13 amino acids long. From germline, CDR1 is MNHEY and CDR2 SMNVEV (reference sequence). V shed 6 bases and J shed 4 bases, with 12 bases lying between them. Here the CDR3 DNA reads TGTGCCAGCAGCGGCAAACAGGGCTATGGCTACACCTTC. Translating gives CASSGKQGYGYTF.